The 16 T cell receptor beta chains in this list originate from one sample, sequenced in a study of regulatory T cells in long-lasting Graves disease. As for time point: newly diagnosed GD, antithyroid drugs for less than 3 months. Isolated PBMC RNA provided the starting material for the TCR library. The authors built TCR beta libraries using iRepertoire HTBI primers and Arm-PCR of CDR3 regions. Each CDR3 protein is one row after TCRdb ran MiXCR on the multiplex PCR reads. The data contain 520,000 or so distinct CDR3 sequences, around 13% of them singletons. These data are also associated with another study on T cells in Graves' hyperthyroidism and ophthalmopathy.

This sample comprised peripheral blood mononuclear cells (PBMCs), obtained at new diagnosis, from a patient treated with antithyroid drugs. Source of these receptors: a woman under 40 with Graves disease.

This clonotype was recorded many times. V and J are TRBV18 and TRBJ2-5; 9 bases agree with TRBD1. CDR3 length: 16 amino acids. V lost 4 bases to trimming and J lost 2 bases; unmatched junction nucleotides: 8. Looked up from germline, CDR1 is KGHSH and CDR2 is LQKENI. CDR3 DNA: TGTGCCAGCTCACACTCCGGGACAGGGTCACAAGAGACCCAGTACTTC. It is translated as CASSHSGTGSQETQYF.

This clonotype was seen at least ten times. V gene TRBV28 combines with J gene TRBJ2-5, with D perhaps given as TRBD1 or TRBD2 (5 bases each). The CDR3 covers 16 residues. Between the trimmed V and J ends, which lost 6 bases and 4 bases, there was a span of 21 bases. The germline gives CDR1 MDHEN, CDR2 SYDVKM. The CDR3 coding sequence is TGTGCCAGCAGCCCACCTGACGGGACCAAGCGAGAGACCCAGTACTTC. This translates into CASSPPDGTKRETQYF.

This clonotype showed up just a few times. The chain's CDR3 is CASSIVPGGDEQYF. The CDR3 nucleotides read TGTGCCAGTAGTATAGTACCAGGGGGGGACGAGCAGTACTTC. This chain joins TRBV19 and TRBJ2-7; either TRBD1 or TRBD2 may fit D (7 bases each). This CDR3 is built from 14 residues. Trimming pared 1 base from V and 5 bases from J, leaving 12 bases between. From germline, CDR1 is LNHDA and CDR2 SQIVND (reference sequence).

This clonotype was observed a handful of times. The V call is TRBV5-4, the J call TRBJ2-5; D possibly uses TRBD1 or TRBD2 (5 bases each). This CDR3 comprises 16 residues. Trimming pared 0 bases from V and 3 bases from J, leaving 15 bases between. Germline loops: CDR1 SGHNT, CDR2 YYREEE (reference sequence). The CDR3 sequence: CASSLGTLGPKETQYF. The CDR3 nucleotides read TGTGCCAGCAGCTTGGGGACACTAGGACCTAAAGAGACCCAGTACTTC.

This clonotype has just a few counts. The rearrangement joins TRBV11-2 to TRBJ2-6; 7 positions agree with TRBD2. CDR3 length: 20 amino acids. From germline, CDR1 is SGHAT and CDR2 FQNNGV. The junction had 11 bases not matched to a gene; V was cut back by 0 bases and J by 0 bases. The CDR3: CASSLDPTGIAGSGANVLTF. The CDR3 coding sequence is TGTGCCAGCAGCTTAGATCCCACGGGAATAGCGGGCTCTGGGGCCAACGTCCTGACTTTC.

The chain combines TRBV10-3 with TRBJ2-7; 15 bases match TRBD2. The germline gives CDR1 ENHRY, CDR2 SYGVKD. This CDR3 contains 15 residues. The V and J ends lost 11 bases and 4 bases, in that order; junction bases with no gene match: 9. The DNA for the CDR3 is TGTGCCGCATACAGGACTAGCGGGAGGGCTTACGAGCAGTACTTC. This gives the protein CAAYRTSGRAYEQYF.

This clonotype has more than one count but fewer than ten. The V gene is TRBV11-2, the J gene TRBJ2-5, with TRBD2 identical over 9 bases. The CDR3 covers 16 residues. In germline, CDR1 is SGHAT, CDR2 FQNNGV. The V gene end was trimmed by 5 bases and the J gene end by 5 bases; junction bases not matched to a gene: 12. CDR3 residues: CASSLAGKGGRETQYF. The DNA of the CDR3 is TGTGCCAGCAGCCTAGCGGGGAAAGGGGGCCGGGAGACCCAGTACTTC.

The sample holds many counts of this clonotype. The chain joins TRBV2 to TRBJ2-3; D uncertain. Trimming pared 2 bases from V and 3 bases from J, leaving 18 bases between. Germline CDR1 is SNHLY and CDR2 is FYNNEI. CDR3 length: 17 amino acids. The CDR3 is CASSERRAALQTDTQYF. The CDR3, as DNA: TGTGCCAGCAGTGAACGGCGAGCCGCCCTACAGACAGATACGCAGTATTTT. The full variable domain, in which reference TRBV2 and TRBJ2-3 provide the parts outside the CDR3, is EPEVTQTPSHQVTQMGQEVILRCVPISNHLYFYWYRQILGQKVEFLVSFYNNEISEKSEIFDDQFSVERPDGSNFTLKIRSTKLEDSAMYFCASSERRAALQTDTQYFGPGTRLTVL.

This clonotype was observed a handful of times. One end of the junction does not line up with germline, which may come from a read error. The J gene is TRBJ2-7, the V gene TRBV7-8; perhaps D is TRBD1 or TRBD2 (5 bases each). The germline V gene has CDR1 SGHVS and CDR2 FQNEAQ. The CDR3 has 15 residues. CDR3 protein: CASSVAGTGTYEQYF. In nucleotides, the CDR3 is TGTGCCAGCAGCGTAGCCGGGACGGGAACCTACGAGCAGTACTTC.

At least ten counts were recorded for this clonotype. CDR3 sequence: CASSTGPRSYNSPLHF. Written as DNA, the CDR3 is TGTGCCAGCAGCACTGGGCCGCGGAGCTATAATTCACCCCTCCACTTT. V and J are TRBV11-2 and TRBJ1-6; no reliable D call. This CDR3 region has 16 residues. Germline CDR1 SGHAT, CDR2 FQNNGV. Trimming left V 5 bases short and J 3 bases short, with 14 bases between.

The sample holds a few counts of this clonotype. The chain has TRBV6-2 or TRBV6-3 and TRBJ1-5; the D is unclear. CDR1 and CDR2 (germline): MNHEY, SVGEGT. Deletions cut 2 bases from V and 0 bases from J, with 5 bases between. The CDR3 runs 14 residues. CDR3 coding DNA: TGTGCCAGCAGTTACCGGGTTAGCAATCAGCCCCAGCATTTT. This gives the protein CASSYRVSNQPQHF.

This clonotype was observed at least ten times. The chain uses TRBV2 and TRBJ2-7, with D tentatively TRBD1 or TRBD2 (5 bases each). Germline lookup yields CDR1 SNHLY and CDR2 FYNNEI. The CDR3 length is 12 residues. Between the trimmed V and J ends, which lost 2 bases and 9 bases, there was a span of 11 bases. The CDR3 sequence is CASSERDLGQYF. In DNA, the CDR3 is TGTGCCAGCAGTGAACGGGACCTCGGGCAGTACTTC.

The sample holds many counts of this clonotype. The chain has TRBV27 and TRBJ2-7; 7 bases map to TRBD1. Germline CDR1 is MNHEY and CDR2 is SMNVEV (reference sequence). With V trimmed by 5 bases and J by 1 base, 5 bases remained unmatched. This CDR3 has 14 residues. This chain's CDR3 is CASSAGTASYEQYF. The CDR3 DNA reads TGTGCCAGCAGTGCCGGGACAGCATCCTACGAGCAGTACTTC.

Ten or more counts support this clonotype. The rearrangement uses TRBV24-1 and TRBJ1-3; D is undetermined. This CDR3 is built from 13 residues. V was trimmed by 4 bases and J by 7 bases, leaving 10 bases between them. Germline loops: CDR1 KGHDR, CDR2 SFDVKD. Here the CDR3 DNA reads TGTGCCACCAGTGACTACGGCGGGAACACCATATATTTT. This sequence encodes CATSDYGGNTIYF.

This clonotype was counted between two and nine times. The chain links TRBV7-3 to TRBJ2-7, with 7 bases fitting TRBD2. CDR3 length: 15 amino acids. J gave up 2 bases and V 5 bases, and 9 bases lay outside the gene matches. Germline V gives CDR1 SGHTA, CDR2 FQGTGA. The CDR3 bases are TGTGCCAGCAGCGCCGGACTAGGAATAGCCTACGAGCAGTACTTC. It codes for CASSAGLGIAYEQYF. The full variable domain, rest sourced from reference TRBV7-3 and TRBJ2-7, is GAGVSQTPSNKVTEKGKYVELRCDPISGHTALYWYRQSLGQGPEFLIYFQGTGAADDSGLPNDRFFAVRPEGSVSTLKIQRTERGDSAVYLCASSAGLGIAYEQYFGPGTRLTVT.

About this clonotype: One end of the junction fails to match germline, which may point to a read error. The chain joins TRBV12-3 or TRBV12-4 to TRBJ1-2; 7 nucleotides agree with TRBD1. This CDR3 spans 11 amino acids. The CDR3 DNA is TGTGCCAGCCGCAGGGGGTGGCTGGGGTCCTTC. Encoded protein: CASRRGWLGSF.